This is a list of T cell receptor beta chains from one sample in a study of blood T cell repertoires in COVID-19. Method: immunoSEQ multiplex PCR; TCRdb's copy keeps in-frame clones and lacks some. Among 55,000 to 80,000 clones listed, roughly 90% were seen once. Sequencing input: peripheral blood. These TCRs come from a woman aged 55-75 years with acute or convalescent COVID-19. Each CDR3 is given with its conserved first and last residue. A D gene is named only where the DNA matches it firmly. Where a row states a size, it is once, few, many or the class of an expanded clone; other rows omit it.

cdr3_nt: TGTGCCAGTAGTTCTACGGGACAGTACAATCAGCCCCAGCATTTT; cdr3_aa: CASSSTGQYNQPQHF; d_call: TRBD1; j_call: TRBJ1-5; clone_size: NA; v_call: TRBV19
cdr3_nt: TGTGCCAGCACCCGACTAGAAAAAGAGACCCAGTACTTC; cdr3_aa: CASTRLEKETQYF; d_call: NA; j_call: TRBJ2-5; clone_size: NA; v_call: TRBV3-1/TRBV3-2
cdr3_nt: TGTGCCTGGAGTGTCGGGACGGGAGCTAGCACAGATACGCAGTATTTT; cdr3_aa: CAWSVGTGASTDTQYF; d_call: NA; j_call: TRBJ2-3; clone_size: NA; v_call: TRBV30
cdr3_nt: TGCGCCAGCAGCTTGGAAGGACAGGGAAATTCACCCCTCCACTTT; cdr3_aa: CASSLEGQGNSPLHF; d_call: TRBD1; j_call: TRBJ1-6; clone_size: NA; v_call: TRBV5-1
cdr3_nt: TGTGCCAGCAACAACCAAGACCGGGACAGGGGGCTTCGCAATCAGCCCCAGCATTTT; cdr3_aa: CASNNQDRDRGLRNQPQHF; d_call: TRBD1; j_call: TRBJ1-5; clone_size: NA; v_call: TRBV13
cdr3_nt: TGCGCCAGCAGCTCGAGGACAGGGCGAGGGGAGACCCAGTACTTC; cdr3_aa: CASSSRTGRGETQYF; d_call: TRBD1; j_call: TRBJ2-5; clone_size: NA; v_call: TRBV5-1
cdr3_nt: TGTGCCAGCAGCCAAGATCGGGCGGGACGAAACACCGGGGAGCTGTTTTTT; cdr3_aa: CASSQDRAGRNTGELFF; d_call: NA; j_call: TRBJ2-2; clone_size: NA; v_call: TRBV3-1/TRBV3-2
cdr3_nt: TGTGCCAGCAGCTTCGGGGGAGACTATGGCTACACCTTC; cdr3_aa: CASSFGGDYGYTF; d_call: NA; j_call: TRBJ1-2; clone_size: few; v_call: TRBV5-6
cdr3_nt: TGTGCCAGCAGCCAAGGGTCACATAAAACTGAAGCTTTCTTT; cdr3_aa: CASSQGSHKTEAFF; d_call: NA; j_call: TRBJ1-1; clone_size: NA; v_call: TRBV4-2
cdr3_nt: TGTGCCAGCAGCTTAGATGAGTTGGGCAGGGGGAACACTGAAGCTTTCTTT; cdr3_aa: CASSLDELGRGNTEAFF; d_call: NA; j_call: TRBJ1-1; clone_size: NA; v_call: TRBV11-2
cdr3_nt: TGTGCCAGCAGCCAGGGCCATGAGCAGTTCTTC; cdr3_aa: CASSQGHEQFF; d_call: NA; j_call: TRBJ2-1; clone_size: once; v_call: TRBV3-1/TRBV3-2
cdr3_nt: TGTGCCAGCAGCCAATCGAGAATGAGCTCCTATAATTCACCCCTCCACTTT; cdr3_aa: CASSQSRMSSYNSPLHF; d_call: NA; j_call: TRBJ1-6; clone_size: NA; v_call: TRBV16
cdr3_nt: TGTGCCACCATGCGGGACAGCTATGGCTACACCTTC; cdr3_aa: CATMRDSYGYTF; d_call: TRBD1; j_call: TRBJ1-2; clone_size: NA; v_call: TRBV6-5
cdr3_nt: TGCGCCAGCAGCCAAGGTGACTTCTATGGCTACACCTTC; cdr3_aa: CASSQGDFYGYTF; d_call: NA; j_call: TRBJ1-2; clone_size: NA; v_call: TRBV4-3
cdr3_nt: TGTGCCAGTAGTATTGGGACAGGGTCATCAGATACGCAGTATTTT; cdr3_aa: CASSIGTGSSDTQYF; d_call: TRBD1; j_call: TRBJ2-3; clone_size: NA; v_call: TRBV19
cdr3_nt: TGTGCCAGTAGTGCCAGTTTAGGCTACACCTTC; cdr3_aa: CASSASLGYTF; d_call: NA; j_call: TRBJ1-2; clone_size: NA; v_call: TRBV19
cdr3_nt: TGCGCCAGCAGTGTCCGGCGGGGTCACTACAATGAGCAGTTCTTC; cdr3_aa: CASSVRRGHYNEQFF; d_call: NA; j_call: TRBJ2-1; clone_size: NA; v_call: TRBV10-2
cdr3_nt: TGTGCCTGGAGTAGAGGACAGACCGAAGCTTTCTTT; cdr3_aa: CAWSRGQTEAFF; d_call: NA; j_call: TRBJ1-1; clone_size: once; v_call: TRBV30
cdr3_nt: TGTGCCAGCAGCTTGGGACAGAATCAAGAGACCCAGTACTTC; cdr3_aa: CASSLGQNQETQYF; d_call: TRBD1; j_call: TRBJ2-5; clone_size: NA; v_call: TRBV11-2
cdr3_nt: TGTGCCATCCGGGGACAGGGGAGTGAAGCTTTCTTT; cdr3_aa: CAIRGQGSEAFF; d_call: TRBD1; j_call: TRBJ1-1; clone_size: NA; v_call: TRBV10-3
cdr3_nt: TGTGCCAGTAGTTTAACCGGGACAGGTAATCAGCCCCAGCATTTT; cdr3_aa: CASSLTGTGNQPQHF; d_call: TRBD1; j_call: TRBJ1-5; clone_size: NA; v_call: TRBV19
cdr3_nt: TGTGCCACAAGACGGGGGGGCACCGGGGAGCTGTTTTTT; cdr3_aa: CATRRGGTGELFF; d_call: TRBD2; j_call: TRBJ2-2; clone_size: once; v_call: TRBV24-1
cdr3_nt: TGTGCCAGCAGCACTAGCGGGAGGGAGGACAATGAGCAGTTCTTC; cdr3_aa: CASSTSGREDNEQFF; d_call: TRBD2; j_call: TRBJ2-1; clone_size: NA; v_call: TRBV9
cdr3_nt: TGTGCCAGTAGTGCGACAGCGAACACTGAAGCTTTCTTT; cdr3_aa: CASSATANTEAFF; d_call: NA; j_call: TRBJ1-1; clone_size: NA; v_call: TRBV19
cdr3_nt: TGTGCCAGCAGTTGGGGACAGGCGAACACTGAAGCTTTCTTT; cdr3_aa: CASSWGQANTEAFF; d_call: TRBD1; j_call: TRBJ1-1; clone_size: NA; v_call: TRBV28
cdr3_nt: TGTGCCAGCAGCCAAGAGCCCCTAGTGACAGCTAATGAAAAACTGTTTTTT; cdr3_aa: CASSQEPLVTANEKLFF; d_call: NA; j_call: TRBJ1-4; clone_size: NA; v_call: TRBV4-2
cdr3_nt: TGTGCCAGTAGTATCCCGACAGCGACTAGCACAGATACGCAGTATTTT; cdr3_aa: CASSIPTATSTDTQYF; d_call: NA; j_call: TRBJ2-3; clone_size: NA; v_call: TRBV19
cdr3_nt: TGTGCCTGGAGGGGACAGGGGCGCTATGGCTACACCTTC; cdr3_aa: CAWRGQGRYGYTF; d_call: TRBD1; j_call: TRBJ1-2; clone_size: NA; v_call: TRBV30
cdr3_nt: TGTGCCAGCAGCCAAGATCAAAGCATGAACACTGAAGCTTTCTTT; cdr3_aa: CASSQDQSMNTEAFF; d_call: NA; j_call: TRBJ1-1; clone_size: NA; v_call: TRBV4-2